Listed below are T cell receptor beta chains from one sample, sequenced in a study of technical replicates of blood from several donors. The data were produced by immunoSEQ multiplex PCR, yet TCRdb's version contains in-frame clones alone and is incomplete. Of under 100,000 clones detected, roughly 95% appear once; the ten largest clones hold roughly 0.33%. The sequenced sample was T cells isolated from PBMCs. These receptors were obtained from a human donor in good health. Both conserved end residues are part of each CDR3. D genes are given only for firm matches.

V	J	D	DNA	CDR3
TRBV9	TRBJ2-7	-	TGTGCCAGCAGCCCACGGCGAGAGGCCTACGAGCAGTACTTC	CASSPRREAYEQYF
TRBV5-1	TRBJ1-1	-	TGCGCCAGCAGGGCAGGCAACACTGAAGCTTTCTTT	CASRAGNTEAFF
TRBV27	TRBJ2-1	-	TGTGCCAGCAGCAGGATTCCGTACAATGAGCAGTTCTTC	CASSRIPYNEQFF
TRBV11-2	TRBJ1-4	TRBD1	TGTGCCAGCAGCCCTCGACAGGGTCGGGAAAAACTGTTTTTT	CASSPRQGREKLFF
TRBV7-2	TRBJ2-3	-	TGTGCCAGCAGCTCTCTACTAGATACGCAGTATTTT	CASSSLLDTQYF
TRBV19	TRBJ1-1	-	TGTGCCAGTAGTATAGGGCAGGGGAACACTGAAGCTTTCTTT	CASSIGQGNTEAFF
TRBV6-1	TRBJ1-3	-	TGTGCCATTCGGACACCCGGAAACACCATATATTTT	CAIRTPGNTIYF
TRBV9	TRBJ2-7	TRBD1	TGTGCCAGCAGCCTGGACAGGTGGGACGAGCAGTACTTC	CASSLDRWDEQYF
TRBV7-8	TRBJ2-7	TRBD1	TGTGCCAGCAGCTTTCCGGACAGGGTCGGCAACGAGCAGTACTTC	CASSFPDRVGNEQYF
TRBV5-1	TRBJ2-3	TRBD1	TGCGCCAGCAGCTCTTTACTGGACGGACAGGGGACAGATACGCAGTATTTT	CASSSLLDGQGTDTQYF
TRBV19	TRBJ2-3	TRBD1	TGTGCCAGTAGTAAAGAGGGGACAGGGGGCGATACGCAGTATTTT	CASSKEGTGGDTQYF
TRBV13	TRBJ2-1	-	TGTGCCAGCAGCTCCCCTTGGGAGCCCGGCTCCCCCTTGGCAAATGAGCAGTTCTTC	CASSSPWEPGSPLANEQFF